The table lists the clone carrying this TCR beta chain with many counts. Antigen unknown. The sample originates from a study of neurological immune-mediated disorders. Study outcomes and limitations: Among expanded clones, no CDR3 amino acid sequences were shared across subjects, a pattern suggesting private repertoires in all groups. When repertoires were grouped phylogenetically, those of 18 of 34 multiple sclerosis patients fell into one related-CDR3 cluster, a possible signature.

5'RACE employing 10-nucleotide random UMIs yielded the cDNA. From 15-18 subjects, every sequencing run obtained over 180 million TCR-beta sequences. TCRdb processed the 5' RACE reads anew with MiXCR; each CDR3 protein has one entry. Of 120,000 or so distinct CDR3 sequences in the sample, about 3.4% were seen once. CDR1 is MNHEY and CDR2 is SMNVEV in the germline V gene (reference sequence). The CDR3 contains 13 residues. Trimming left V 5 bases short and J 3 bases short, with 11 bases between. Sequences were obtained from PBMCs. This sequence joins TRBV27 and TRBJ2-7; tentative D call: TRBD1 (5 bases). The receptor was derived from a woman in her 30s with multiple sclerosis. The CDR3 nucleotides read TGTGCCAGCAGTCGGATTCAGGGCTACGAGCAGTACTTC. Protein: CASSRIQGYEQYF.